The present T cell receptor (beta chain) was sequenced within a study of CD8+ T cells in alopecia areata. Extracted from the samples, RNA was reverse transcribed into cDNA to serve as the sequencing template. The table came from immunoSEQ multiplex PCR; TCRdb's copy has only in-frame clones and leaves some out. Among fewer than 200,000 clones listed, 50% to 60% were seen once. Per germline, CDR1 SEHNR and CDR2 FQNEAQ (reference sequence). V dropped 5 bases and J dropped 6 bases, with 7 bases sitting between them. The CDR3 covers 11 residues. With respect to this clone: What it recognizes is unknown.

General study findings and limits: Scalp sample sequencing also detects resident alphabeta T cells of normal skin.

Sequenced here: CD4+ T cells sorted from blood, sampled at week 0. The sequence derives from a human donor with alopecia areata. The rearrangement uses TRBV7-9 and TRBJ1-2; D unresolved. CDR3 sequence reads: CASSPGHGYTF. The DNA of the CDR3 is TGTGCCAGCAGCCCCGGCCATGGCTACACCTTC.